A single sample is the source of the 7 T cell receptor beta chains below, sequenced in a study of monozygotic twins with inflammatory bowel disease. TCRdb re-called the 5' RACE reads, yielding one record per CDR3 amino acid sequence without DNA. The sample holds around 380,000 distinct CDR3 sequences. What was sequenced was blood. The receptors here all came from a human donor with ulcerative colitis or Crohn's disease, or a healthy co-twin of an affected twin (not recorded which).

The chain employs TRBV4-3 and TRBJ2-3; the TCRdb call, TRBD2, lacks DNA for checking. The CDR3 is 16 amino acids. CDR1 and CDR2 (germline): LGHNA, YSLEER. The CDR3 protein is CASSQTASGRTDTQYF.

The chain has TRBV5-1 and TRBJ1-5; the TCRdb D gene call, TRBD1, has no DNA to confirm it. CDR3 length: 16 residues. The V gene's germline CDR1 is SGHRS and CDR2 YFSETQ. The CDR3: CASSPGLSPGNQPQHF.

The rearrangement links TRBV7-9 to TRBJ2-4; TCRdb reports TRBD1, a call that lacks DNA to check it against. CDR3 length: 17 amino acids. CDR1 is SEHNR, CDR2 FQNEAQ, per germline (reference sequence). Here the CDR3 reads CASSNIAIQGAKNIQYF.

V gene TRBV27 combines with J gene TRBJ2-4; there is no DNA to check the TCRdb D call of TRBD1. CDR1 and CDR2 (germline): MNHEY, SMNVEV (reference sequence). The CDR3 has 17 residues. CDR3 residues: CASSLVGPGGAKNIQYF.

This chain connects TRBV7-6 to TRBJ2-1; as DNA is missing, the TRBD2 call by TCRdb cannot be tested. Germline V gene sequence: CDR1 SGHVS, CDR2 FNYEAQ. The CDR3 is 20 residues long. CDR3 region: CASSLVSRRGSHTSYNEQFF.

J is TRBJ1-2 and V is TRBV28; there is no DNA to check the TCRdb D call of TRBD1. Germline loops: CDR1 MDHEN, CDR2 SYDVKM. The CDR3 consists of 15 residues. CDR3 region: CASSPLRGRLYGYTF.

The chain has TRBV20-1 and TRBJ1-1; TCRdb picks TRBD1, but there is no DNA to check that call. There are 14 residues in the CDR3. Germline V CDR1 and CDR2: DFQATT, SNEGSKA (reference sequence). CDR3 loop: CSARDARGRTEAFF.